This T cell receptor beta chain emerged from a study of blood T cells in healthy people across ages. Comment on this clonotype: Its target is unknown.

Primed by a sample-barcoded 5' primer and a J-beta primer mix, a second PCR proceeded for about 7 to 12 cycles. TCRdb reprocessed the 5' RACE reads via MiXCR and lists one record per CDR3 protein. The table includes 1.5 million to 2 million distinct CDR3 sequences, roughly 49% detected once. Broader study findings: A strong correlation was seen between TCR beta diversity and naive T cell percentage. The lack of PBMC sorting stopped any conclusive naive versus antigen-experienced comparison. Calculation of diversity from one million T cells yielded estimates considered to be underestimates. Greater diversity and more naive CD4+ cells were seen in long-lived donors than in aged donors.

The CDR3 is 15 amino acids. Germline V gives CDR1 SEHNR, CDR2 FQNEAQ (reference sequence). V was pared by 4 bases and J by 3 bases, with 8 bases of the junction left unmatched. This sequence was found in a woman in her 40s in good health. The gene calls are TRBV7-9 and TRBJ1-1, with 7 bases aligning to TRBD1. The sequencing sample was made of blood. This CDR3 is CASSSETGAHTEAFF. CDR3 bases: TGTGCCAGCAGCTCAGAAACAGGGGCCCACACTGAAGCTTTCTTT.